The entry that follows covers one T cell receptor beta chain sequence. The target antigen is unknown. The V end was cut by 5 bases, the J end by 0 bases, with 13 bases between. Per the germline V gene, CDR1 is MDHEN and CDR2 is SYDVKM. The CDR3 consists of 15 residues. Control subjects, colonoscoped for suspected IBD, had macroscopically and histologically normal endoscopy. This entry belongs to a study of pediatric ulcerative colitis. General study results and limits: Ulcerative colitis patients shared more blood-rectal clones than controls.

Sequencing depth was up to 500,000 reads per sample. This table comes from immunoSEQ multiplex PCR, and its TCRdb copy is limited to in-frame clones, with some not included. Here the sample spans 45,000 to 75,000 clones, around 87% being singletons. The TCR was taken from a boy aged 5-17 years who was a control in a study of pediatric ulcerative colitis. The sequenced material came from blood. The J gene is TRBJ1-2, the V gene TRBV28, with D perhaps TRBD1 (6 bases). In DNA form, the CDR3 reads TGTGCCAGCAGTCCCGGGACACCCGCTAACTATGGCTACACCTTC. Translated, it gives CASSPGTPANYGYTF.